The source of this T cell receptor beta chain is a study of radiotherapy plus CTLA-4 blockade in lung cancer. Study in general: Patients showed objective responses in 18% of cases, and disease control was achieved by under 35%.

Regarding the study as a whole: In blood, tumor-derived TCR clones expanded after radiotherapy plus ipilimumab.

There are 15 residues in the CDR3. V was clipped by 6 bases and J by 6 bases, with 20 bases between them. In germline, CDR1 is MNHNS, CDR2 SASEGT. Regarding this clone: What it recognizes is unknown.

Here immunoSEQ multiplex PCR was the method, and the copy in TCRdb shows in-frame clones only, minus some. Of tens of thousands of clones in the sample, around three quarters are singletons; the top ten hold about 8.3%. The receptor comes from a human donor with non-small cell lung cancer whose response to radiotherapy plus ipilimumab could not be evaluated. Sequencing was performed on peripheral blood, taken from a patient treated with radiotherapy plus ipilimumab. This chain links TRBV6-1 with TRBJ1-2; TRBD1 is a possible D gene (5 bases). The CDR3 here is CASRPPGLHLHGYTF. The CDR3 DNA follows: TGTGCCAGCAGGCCCCCGGGACTCCACCTCCATGGCTACACCTTC.